Listed below are T cell receptor beta chains from one sample, sequenced in a study of T cell repertoires in cytomegalovirus infection. TCRdb recomputed calls from the reads with MiXCR, one row per CDR3 protein. The sample carries around 530,000 distinct CDR3 sequences, more than 20% recorded once. The source material was PBMCs. All receptors derive from a human donor in good health (CMV status not recorded). Some clones in this sample may be carry-over from other donors' samples. Both conserved end residues are part of each CDR3. The D gene is left open where the match is weak. For some rows the clone size is stated as once, few or many, or as a class when expanded; others skip it.

J gene: TRBJ2-1; clone size: -; D gene: TRBD1; V gene: TRBV29-1; CDR3 protein: CSVSRGNDEQFF; CDR3 DNA: TGCAGCGTGTCCAGGGGGAACGATGAGCAGTTCTTC
J gene: TRBJ2-1; clone size: -; D gene: TRBD2; V gene: TRBV11-3; CDR3 protein: CASSERTSGGNEQFF; CDR3 DNA: TGTGCCAGCAGCGAAAGGACTAGCGGGGGGAATGAGCAGTTCTTC
J gene: TRBJ1-3; clone size: -; D gene: TRBD1; V gene: TRBV23-1; CDR3 protein: CASRVGTGTPLGGNTIYF; CDR3 DNA: TGCGCCAGCCGCGTCGGGACAGGGACTCCACTGGGGGGAAACACCATATATTTT
J gene: TRBJ2-2; clone size: -; D gene: TRBD2; V gene: TRBV7-6; CDR3 protein: CASSPLAGGLNTGELFF; CDR3 DNA: TGTGCCAGCAGCCCCCTTGCGGGAGGCCTTAACACCGGGGAGCTGTTTTTT
J gene: TRBJ2-1; clone size: few; D gene: TRBD2; V gene: TRBV5-1; CDR3 protein: CASSLAGTSGWANEQFF; CDR3 DNA: TGCGCCAGCAGCTTGGCCGGGACTAGCGGGTGGGCTAATGAGCAGTTCTTC
J gene: TRBJ2-1; clone size: many; D gene: -; V gene: TRBV12-3/TRBV12-4; CDR3 protein: CASSPGLPYNEQFF; CDR3 DNA: TGTGCCAGCAGTCCGGGACTTCCGTACAATGAGCAGTTCTTC
J gene: TRBJ1-4; clone size: many; D gene: -; V gene: TRBV7-8; CDR3 protein: CASSLSVGVRISEKLFF; CDR3 DNA: TGTGCCAGCAGCTTATCGGTTGGGGTTAGGATTAGTGAAAAACTGTTTTTT
J gene: TRBJ2-2; clone size: -; D gene: -; V gene: TRBV27; CDR3 protein: CASRTLLQTGELFF; CDR3 DNA: TGTGCCAGCAGGACACTACTACAAACCGGGGAGCTGTTTTTT
J gene: TRBJ2-1; clone size: many; D gene: -; V gene: TRBV5-6; CDR3 protein: CASSGNNEQFF; CDR3 DNA: TGTGCCAGCAGCGGTAACAATGAGCAGTTCTTC
J gene: TRBJ1-2; clone size: -; D gene: -; V gene: TRBV7-6; CDR3 protein: CATGNIAGYTF; CDR3 DNA: TGTGCCACCGGAAACATCGCAGGCTACACCTTC
J gene: TRBJ1-1; clone size: -; D gene: -; V gene: TRBV12-5; CDR3 protein: CASGLNNIDTEAFF; CDR3 DNA: TGTGCTAGTGGTTTGAACAACATCGACACTGAAGCTTTCTTT
J gene: TRBJ2-2; clone size: many; D gene: -; V gene: TRBV7-2; CDR3 protein: CASSLAVGRVRSMNTGELFF; CDR3 DNA: TGTGCCAGCAGCTTAGCCGTGGGTAGGGTCCGAAGTATGAACACCGGGGAGCTGTTTTTT
J gene: TRBJ2-3; clone size: -; D gene: TRBD2; V gene: TRBV10-3; CDR3 protein: CAISDKIAGRFTDTQYF; CDR3 DNA: TGTGCCATCAGTGATAAGATAGCGGGAAGATTCACAGATACGCAGTATTTT
J gene: TRBJ2-1; clone size: -; D gene: -; V gene: TRBV7-8; CDR3 protein: CASSFSVVSSYNEQFF; CDR3 DNA: TGTGCCAGCAGCTTCAGTGTGGTTTCGTCCTACAATGAGCAGTTCTTC
J gene: TRBJ1-1; clone size: -; D gene: -; V gene: TRBV7-2; CDR3 protein: CASSIAGLNTEAFF; CDR3 DNA: TGTGCCAGCAGCATTGCGGGCCTGAACACTGAAGCTTTCTTT
J gene: TRBJ1-1; clone size: -; D gene: TRBD1; V gene: TRBV19; CDR3 protein: CASSVTGAEAFF; CDR3 DNA: TGTGCCAGTAGTGTTACAGGGGCTGAAGCTTTCTTT
J gene: TRBJ1-1; clone size: few; D gene: -; V gene: TRBV11-3; CDR3 protein: CASSKEPNTEAFF; CDR3 DNA: TGTGCCAGCAGTAAAGAGCCGAACACTGAAGCTTTCTTT
J gene: TRBJ2-2; clone size: -; D gene: -; V gene: TRBV30; CDR3 protein: CAFKTGPQTGELFF; CDR3 DNA: TGTGCCTTTAAAACCGGGCCCCAAACCGGGGAGCTGTTTTTT
J gene: TRBJ1-2; clone size: -; D gene: -; V gene: TRBV7-2; CDR3 protein: CASSLSAIGGGYTF; CDR3 DNA: TGTGCCAGCAGCTTGTCCGCAATAGGAGGGGGCTACACCTTC
J gene: TRBJ1-3; clone size: once; D gene: -; V gene: TRBV19; CDR3 protein: CASQPGPGGNTIYF; CDR3 DNA: TGTGCCAGTCAACCGGGACCAGGGGGAAACACCATATATTTT
J gene: TRBJ2-5; clone size: -; D gene: -; V gene: TRBV27; CDR3 protein: CASSLRVALEETQYF; CDR3 DNA: TGTGCCAGCAGTTTAAGGGTAGCGTTAGAAGAGACCCAGTACTTC